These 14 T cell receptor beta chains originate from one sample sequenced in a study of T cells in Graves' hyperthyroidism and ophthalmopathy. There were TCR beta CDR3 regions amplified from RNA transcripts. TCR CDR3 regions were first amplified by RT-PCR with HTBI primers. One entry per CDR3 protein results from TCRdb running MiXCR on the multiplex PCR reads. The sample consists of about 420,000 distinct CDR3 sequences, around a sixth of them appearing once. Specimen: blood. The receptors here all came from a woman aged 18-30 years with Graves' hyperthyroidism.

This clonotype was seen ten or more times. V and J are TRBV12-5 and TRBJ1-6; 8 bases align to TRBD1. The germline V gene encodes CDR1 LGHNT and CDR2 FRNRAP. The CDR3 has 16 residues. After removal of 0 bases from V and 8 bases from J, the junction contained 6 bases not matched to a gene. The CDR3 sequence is CASGLVPGRGHSPLHF. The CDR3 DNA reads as TGTGCTAGTGGTTTGGTCCCGGGCAGGGGGCATTCACCCCTCCACTTT.

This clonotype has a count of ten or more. DNA of the CDR3: TGCAGCTACCTGGCGGGACTAGCGGAGGGGGGTAAGGAAGATACGCAGTATTTT. Its protein product is CSYLAGLAEGGKEDTQYF. This rearrangement joins TRBV29-1 to TRBJ2-3, with 11 bases matching TRBD2. Germline CDR1 is SQVTM and CDR2 is ANQGSEA. The CDR3 covers 18 residues. The junction had 21 bases not matched to a gene; V was cut back by 8 bases and J by 5 bases.

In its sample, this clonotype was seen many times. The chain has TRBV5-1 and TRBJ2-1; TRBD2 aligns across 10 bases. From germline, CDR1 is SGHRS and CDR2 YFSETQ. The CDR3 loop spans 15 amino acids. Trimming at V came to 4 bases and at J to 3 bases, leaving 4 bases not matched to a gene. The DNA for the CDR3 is TGCGCCAGCAGCCCCGCTAGCGGGGGCTACAATGAGCAGTTCTTC. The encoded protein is CASSPASGGYNEQFF. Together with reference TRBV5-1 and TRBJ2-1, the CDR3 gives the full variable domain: KAGVTQTPRYLIKTRGQQVTLSCSPISGHRSVSWYQQTPGQGLQFLFEYFSETQRNKGNFPGRFSGRQFSNSRSEMNVSTLELGDSALYLCASSPASGGYNEQFFGPGTRLTVL.

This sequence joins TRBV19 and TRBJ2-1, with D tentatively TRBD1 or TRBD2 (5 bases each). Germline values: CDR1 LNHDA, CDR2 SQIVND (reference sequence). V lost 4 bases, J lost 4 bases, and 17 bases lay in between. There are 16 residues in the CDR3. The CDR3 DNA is TGTGCCAGTAGTAAAGTCCGGGACGGATCTTACAATGAGCAGTTCTTC. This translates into CASSKVRDGSYNEQFF. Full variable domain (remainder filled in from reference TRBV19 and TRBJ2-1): DGGITQSPKYLFRKEGQNVTLSCEQNLNHDAMYWYRQDPGQGLRLIYYSQIVNDFQKGDIAEGYSVSREKKESFPLTVTSAQKNPTAFYLCASSKVRDGSYNEQFFGPGTRLTVL.

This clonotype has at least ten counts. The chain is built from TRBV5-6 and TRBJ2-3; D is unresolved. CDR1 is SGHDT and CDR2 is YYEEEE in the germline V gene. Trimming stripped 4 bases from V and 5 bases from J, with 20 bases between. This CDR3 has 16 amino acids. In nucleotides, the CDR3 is TGTGCCAGCAGCCCGACCGGCGGACGACCGGGAGATACGCAGTATTTT. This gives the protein CASSPTGGRPGDTQYF.

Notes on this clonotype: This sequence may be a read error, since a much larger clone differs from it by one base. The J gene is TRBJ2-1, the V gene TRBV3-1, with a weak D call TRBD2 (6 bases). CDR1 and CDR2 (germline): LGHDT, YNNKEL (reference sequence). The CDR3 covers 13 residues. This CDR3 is CASSTSSYSEQFF. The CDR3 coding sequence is TGTGCCAGCAGCACTAGCTCCTACAGTGAGCAGTTCTTC.

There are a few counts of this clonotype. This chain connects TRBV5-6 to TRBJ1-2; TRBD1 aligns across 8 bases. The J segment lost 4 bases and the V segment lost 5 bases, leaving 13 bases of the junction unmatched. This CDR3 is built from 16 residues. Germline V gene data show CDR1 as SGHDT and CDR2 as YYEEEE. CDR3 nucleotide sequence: TGTGCCAGCAGGCGCCCCGGGACAGGAGGTTCCTATGGCTACACCTTC. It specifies CASRRPGTGGSYGYTF.

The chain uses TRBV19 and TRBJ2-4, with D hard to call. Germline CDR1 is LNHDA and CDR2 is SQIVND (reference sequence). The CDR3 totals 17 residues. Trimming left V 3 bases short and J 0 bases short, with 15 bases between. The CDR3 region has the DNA TGTGCCAGTAGTATGAACCCCCTAGTTCTAGCCAAAAACATTCAGTACTTC. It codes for CASSMNPLVLAKNIQYF.

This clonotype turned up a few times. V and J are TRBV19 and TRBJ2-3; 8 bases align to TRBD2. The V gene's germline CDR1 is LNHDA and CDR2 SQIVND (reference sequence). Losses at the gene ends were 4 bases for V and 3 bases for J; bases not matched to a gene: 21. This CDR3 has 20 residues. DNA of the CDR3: TGTGCCAGTAGTACCCCGAACCCCTGGACTAGCAGAGGGATGACAGATACGCAGTATTTT. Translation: CASSTPNPWTSRGMTDTQYF. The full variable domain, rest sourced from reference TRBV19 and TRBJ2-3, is DGGITQSPKYLFRKEGQNVTLSCEQNLNHDAMYWYRQDPGQGLRLIYYSQIVNDFQKGDIAEGYSVSREKKESFPLTVTSAQKNPTAFYLCASSTPNPWTSRGMTDTQYFGPGTRLTVL.

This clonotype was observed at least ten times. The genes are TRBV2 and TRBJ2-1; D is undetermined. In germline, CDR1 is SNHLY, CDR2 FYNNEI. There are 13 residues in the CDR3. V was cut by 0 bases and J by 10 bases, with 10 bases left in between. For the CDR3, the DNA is TGTGCCAGCAGTGAAGCTGGGCCTAGGGAGCAGTTCTTC. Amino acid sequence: CASSEAGPREQFF.

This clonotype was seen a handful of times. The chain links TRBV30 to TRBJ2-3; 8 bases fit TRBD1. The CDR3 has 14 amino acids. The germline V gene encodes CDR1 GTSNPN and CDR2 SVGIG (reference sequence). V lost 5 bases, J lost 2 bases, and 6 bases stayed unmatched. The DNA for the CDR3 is TGTGCCTGGGAAGAACAGGGGGTCACAGATACGCAGTATTTT. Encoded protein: CAWEEQGVTDTQYF.

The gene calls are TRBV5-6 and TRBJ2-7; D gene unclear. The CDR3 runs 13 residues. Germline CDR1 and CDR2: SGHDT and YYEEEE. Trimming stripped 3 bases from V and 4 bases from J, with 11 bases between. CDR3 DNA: TGTGCCAGCAGCTCACACCGGATATACGAGCAGTACTTC. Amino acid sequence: CASSSHRIYEQYF.

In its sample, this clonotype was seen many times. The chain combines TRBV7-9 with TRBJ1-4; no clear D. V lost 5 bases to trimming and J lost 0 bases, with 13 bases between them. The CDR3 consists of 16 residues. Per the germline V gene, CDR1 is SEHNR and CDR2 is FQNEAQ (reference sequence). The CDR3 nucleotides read TGTGCCAGCAGCCCCCCTCGGGGAGCAACTAATGAAAAACTGTTTTTT. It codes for CASSPPRGATNEKLFF.

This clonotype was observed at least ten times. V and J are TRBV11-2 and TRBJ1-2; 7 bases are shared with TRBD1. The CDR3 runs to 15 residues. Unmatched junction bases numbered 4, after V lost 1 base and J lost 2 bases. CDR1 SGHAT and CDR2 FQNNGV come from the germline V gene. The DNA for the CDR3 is TGTGCCAGCAGCTTAGTCCGACAGGGCAACTATGGCTACACCTTC. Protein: CASSLVRQGNYGYTF.